Listed below are T cell receptor beta chains from one sample, sequenced in a study of OX40 agonist ivuxolimab in advanced cancers. Generated by immunoSEQ multiplex PCR, the TCRdb table keeps only in-frame clones and is missing some. The sample holds around 63,000 clones, 92% seen once. Here the sequenced sample was CD4+ or CD8+ T cells sorted from blood, taken in a trial of the OX40 agonist ivuxolimab. The receptors here all came from an adult with an advanced solid tumor such as melanoma, head and neck, liver or kidney cancer. The CDR3 runs from the conserved cysteine through the conserved F or W. The D gene is left open where the match is weak. A clone size is listed for some rows: how often the clone was seen (once, few, many), or a class if it is expanded.

CDR3 DNA,CDR3 protein,J gene,D gene,clone size,V gene,CDR3 length
TGTGCCAGCAGTTTACAGACTAGCGGGAGCCCAGATACGCAGTATTTT,CASSLQTSGSPDTQYF,TRBJ2-3,TRBD2,NA,TRBV28,16
TGCGCCAGCAGCCAAAGGGGCGCGGACACCGGGGAGCTGTTTTTT,CASSQRGADTGELFF,TRBJ2-2,NA,NA,TRBV4-1,15
TGCGCCAGCAGTGAGTCGGCAGGAGCTGGAAACACCATATATTTT,CASSESAGAGNTIYF,TRBJ1-3,NA,NA,TRBV10-1,15
TGTGCCAGCAGCTCGTGGACAGACCAAGAGACCCAGTACTTC,CASSSWTDQETQYF,TRBJ2-5,NA,NA,TRBV7-9,14
TGTGCCAGTAGTGCCGGGACGGAAGCCTACGAGCAGTACTTC,CASSAGTEAYEQYF,TRBJ2-7,NA,NA,TRBV19,14
TGCAGCGCACGTGACAGCGACACCGGGGAGCTGTTTTTT,CSARDSDTGELFF,TRBJ2-2,NA,NA,TRBV29-1,13
TGTGCCAGCAGTTTCGGACTAGCGGGAGGGGGCTACGAGCAGTACTTC,CASSFGLAGGGYEQYF,TRBJ2-7,TRBD2,NA,TRBV28,16
TGTGCCAGCAGTCTAACACAGTCAGGGGCGGGCGCTGGCTACACCTTC,CASSLTQSGAGAGYTF,TRBJ1-2,NA,few,TRBV27,16
TGTGCCAGCTCCTCCGGCGGGGGTCTGAGAGATACGCAGTATTTT,CASSSGGGLRDTQYF,TRBJ2-3,TRBD2,NA,TRBV27,15
TGCGCCAGCAGTGAGTCTCCCCTAGCGGGATCGGGGACAGATACGCAGTATTTT,CASSESPLAGSGTDTQYF,TRBJ2-3,TRBD2,NA,TRBV10-1,18
TGTGCCAGCAGCGCGACTAGCGGGAGGGGCACCGGGGAGCTGTTTTTT,CASSATSGRGTGELFF,TRBJ2-2,TRBD2,NA,TRBV2,16
TGTGCTAGTGGTTTGGTACATGACTGCTACGAGCAGTACTTC,CASGLVHDCYEQYF,TRBJ2-7,NA,once,TRBV12-5,14
TGTGCCAGCAGTTTCCGGAGGGGGCCGTCCTACGAGCAGTACTTC,CASSFRRGPSYEQYF,TRBJ2-7,NA,NA,TRBV27,15
TGTGCCAGCAGTGAACAAAGGACAGGGGTTGAAAAACTGTTTTTT,CASSEQRTGVEKLFF,TRBJ1-4,TRBD1,NA,TRBV25-1,15
TGTGCCAGCAGCTTGGGACAGCAGGAGCAGTTCTTC,CASSLGQQEQFF,TRBJ2-1,NA,once,TRBV5-4,12
TGCAGCGGATACAGGGGCCACGAGCAGTACTTC,CSGYRGHEQYF,TRBJ2-7,TRBD1,NA,TRBV29-1,11
TGTGCCTGGAGTGTGAGCACGGGCAATCAGCCCCAGCATTTT,CAWSVSTGNQPQHF,TRBJ1-5,NA,NA,TRBV30,14
TGTGCCAGCAGTTGGGGGGTCCAGGCTTTCTTT,CASSWGVQAFF,TRBJ1-1,NA,NA,TRBV6-5,11
TGCAGCGTTCAAGGTGTGAACACTGAAGCTTTCTTT,CSVQGVNTEAFF,TRBJ1-1,NA,NA,TRBV29-1,12
TGCAGCGGGGACAGGGCGAACACTGAAGCTTTCTTT,CSGDRANTEAFF,TRBJ1-1,TRBD1,once,TRBV29-1,12
TGTGCCAGTAGTGCACAGGGTTGGGAGCAGTACTTC,CASSAQGWEQYF,TRBJ2-7,NA,NA,TRBV19,12
TGTGCCAGCGCCCTTTTACCGACTAGCACAGATACGCAGTATTTT,CASALLPTSTDTQYF,TRBJ2-3,NA,NA,TRBV27,15
TGTGCCAGCAGCGTTTACGGAGGCTCCTACAATGAGCAGTTCTTC,CASSVYGGSYNEQFF,TRBJ2-1,NA,NA,TRBV9,15